The subject of this entry is one T cell receptor (beta chain). Its specificity is not known. The sample comes from a study of CD8 T cells in ankylosing spondylitis. Broader study findings: The authors found the disease-linked clones to be CD8+ and relatively rare in peripheral blood. Apparently characteristic of ankylosing spondylitis blood was a TCR beta motif (roughly eight highly homologous variants). Significant enrichment of disease-linked clones was reportedly seen in matched ankylosing spondylitis synovial fluid. Some motif variants had been reported before (in reactive arthritis synovial fluid and blood).

Trimming at V came to 4 bases and at J to 2 bases, leaving 8 bases not matched to a gene. Germline V gene data show CDR1 as SGHRS and CDR2 as YFSETQ. The CDR3 spans 15 residues. Libraries of TCR beta came from quantitative 5'-RACE with molecular barcodes. TCRdb re-derived calls from the 5' RACE reads in MiXCR, one entry per CDR3 protein. The sample carries hundreds of thousands of distinct CDR3 sequences, 9.5% to 15% recorded once. This clonotype was obtained from a male donor with ankylosing spondylitis. The sample taken for sequencing was blood, either unsorted or a sorted T cell fraction (not recorded which). V is TRBV5-1 and J is TRBJ1-1; the match to TRBD1 covers 7 bases. The CDR3 DNA is TGCGCCAGCAGCCCAACAGGGGTAGGAAACACTGAAGCTTTCTTT. It encodes CASSPTGVGNTEAFF.